The sequence of this TCR beta chain was determined in a study of blood T cell repertoires in COVID-19. Study as a whole: The origin of the acute and convalescent COVID-19 samples was the United States, Italy and Spain. Sources were T cells, B-cell-depleted T cells, or PBMCs; the material itself was cDNA or gDNA.

While infection was still active, Seattle patients were enrolled and then followed longitudinally. The ends lost 6 bases at V and 2 bases at J; junction bases unmatched: 7. The CDR3 totals 15 residues. Per germline, CDR1 MDHEN and CDR2 SYDVKM. Per the study methods: Amplification of reference gene primers was used by the study to estimate nucleated cell counts. The table came from immunoSEQ multiplex PCR; TCRdb's copy has only in-frame clones and leaves some out. V and J calls and clone size are given by that table; D and trimming were obtained from the DNA. The sample holds 150,000 to 200,000 clones, roughly 80% seen once.

The specimen sequenced was peripheral blood. This clonotype was obtained from a woman aged 70-85 years with COVID-19, enrolled during active disease. The chain couples TRBV28 to TRBJ2-7, with 10 bases identical to TRBD1. CDR3 DNA: TGTGCCAGCAGAAGGGACAGGGGTCCAGCCTACGAGCAGTACTTC. It yields the protein CASRRDRGPAYEQYF.